This section outlines one T cell receptor beta chain sequence together with its context. Its antigen is not known. PCR primers comprised 60 Vbeta and 13 Jbeta primers. Produced via immunoSEQ multiplex PCR; TCRdb's table is partial and in-frame only. The sample shows some 160,000 clones, 84% of them seen only once. The data originate from a study of cytomegalovirus exposure and HLA in healthy donors. This CDR3 is 15 amino acids long. Per the germline V gene, CDR1 is SGHNT and CDR2 is YYREEE (reference sequence). The germline V and J ends were trimmed by 4 bases and 6 bases, with 20 bases remaining between them. Findings and limits, study-wide: Among the sequence variants, a highly shared cluster was likely an artifact of sequencing.

The V and J genes are TRBV5-4 and TRBJ2-7; the D gene is possibly TRBD1 (5 bases). The sequencing sample was made of PBMCs. This clonotype was obtained from a young man in good health and CMV-seronegative. The CDR3 sequence is CASSMSWQGYREQYF. CDR3 DNA: TGTGCCAGCAGCATGTCGTGGCAGGGTTACCGCGAGCAGTACTTC. The variable domain in full, with the rest retrieved from reference TRBV5-4 and TRBJ2-7, is ETGVTQSPTHLIKTRGQQVTLRCSSQSGHNTVSWYQQALGQGPQFIFQYYREEENGRGNFPPRFSGLQFPNYSSELNVNALELDDSALYLCASSMSWQGYREQYFGPGTRLTVT.